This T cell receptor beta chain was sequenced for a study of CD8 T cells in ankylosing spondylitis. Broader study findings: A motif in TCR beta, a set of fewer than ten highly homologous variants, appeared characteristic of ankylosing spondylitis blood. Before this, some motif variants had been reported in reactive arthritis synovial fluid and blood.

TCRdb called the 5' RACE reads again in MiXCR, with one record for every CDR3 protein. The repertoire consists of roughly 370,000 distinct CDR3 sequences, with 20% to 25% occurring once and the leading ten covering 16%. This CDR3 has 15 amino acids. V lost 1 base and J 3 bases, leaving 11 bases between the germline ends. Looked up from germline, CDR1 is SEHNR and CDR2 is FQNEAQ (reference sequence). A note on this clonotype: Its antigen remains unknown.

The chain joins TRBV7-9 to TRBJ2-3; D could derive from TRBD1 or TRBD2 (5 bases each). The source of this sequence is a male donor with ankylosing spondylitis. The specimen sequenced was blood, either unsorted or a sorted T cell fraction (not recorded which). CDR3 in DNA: TGTGCCAGCAGCTTAGAGTTTGGGGGAACAGATACGCAGTATTTT. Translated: CASSLEFGGTDTQYF.